This TCR beta chain was obtained from a study of CD8+ T cells in alopecia areata. In this sample, this clone turned up a few times. Its antigen is unidentified. Sorting of PBMCs yielded the CD4+ and CD8+ T cells. Extraction and reverse transcription of RNA yielded cDNA as the sequencing template. Sequenced by immunoSEQ multiplex PCR; TCRdb stores in-frame clones only, minus some. The sample yields over 150,000 clones, around 50% seen once. Whole-study results and caveats: Resident alphabeta T cells of normal skin are also sequenced in scalp samples. Lesional scalp, especially alopecia totalis/universalis, showed higher clonality than normal scalp. TCR sharing was clearer in mice than between patients, perhaps partly owing to patient HLA diversity.

V gave up 1 base and J gave up 14 bases, with 13 bases separating them. The germline gives CDR1 SGHDT, CDR2 YYEEEE. The CDR3 covers 13 residues. Sequencing was carried out using CD8+ T cells sorted from blood. The source of this sequence is a human donor in good health. The chain couples TRBV5-6 to TRBJ1-6, with D uncertain. In DNA form, the CDR3 reads TGTGCCAGCAGCTTGACAGACCGCTGGGCCCTCCACTTT. It codes for CASSLTDRWALHF.